This TCR beta chain was identified during a study of identical twins' blood T cells. Germline values: CDR1 SQVTM, CDR2 ANQGSEA. The CDR3 length is 12 residues. The junction had 2 bases not matched to a gene; V was cut back by 4 bases and J by 4 bases. TCRdb re-analysed the 5' RACE reads in MiXCR, keeping a single row per CDR3 protein. The data hold about 370,000 distinct CDR3 sequences, with about 28% observed a single time. The three twin pairs were reared together, likely meeting the same infections. The receptor comes from a woman aged 18-55 years in good health. The sample taken for sequencing was PBMCs. The genes are TRBV29-1 and TRBJ1-2; 8 bases line up with TRBD1. The CDR3: CSVVGQVYGYTF. CDR3 nucleotide sequence: TGCAGCGTTGTGGGACAGGTCTATGGCTACACCTTC.